The sample holds one count of the clone carrying this T cell receptor beta chain. These data are taken from a study of blood T cell repertoires in COVID-19. This CDR3 is 14 amino acids long. Per the germline V gene, CDR1 is MNHNS and CDR2 is SASEGT. Trimming left V 2 bases short and J 4 bases short, with 11 bases between. In the source study's methods: Amplification from reference gene primers served as the basis for estimated nucleated cell counts. Repertoires were generated with immunoSEQ multiplex PCR, while TCRdb's copy carries only in-frame clones and drops some. V, J and clone size were drawn from that table, and D and trimming were deduced from the DNA. The table lists roughly 100,000 clones, around 90% of them singletons. Seattle patient enrollment occurred during active infection, with longitudinal follow-up thereafter.

The sequencing input was peripheral blood. This receptor was obtained from a woman between 45 and 65 years old with COVID-19, enrolled during active disease. The rearrangement uses TRBV6-1 and TRBJ1-1; D is perhaps TRBD1 (5 bases). The CDR3 loop reads CASSEIRGGTEAFF. In nucleotides, the CDR3 is TGTGCCAGCAGTGAAATTCGGGGGGGCACTGAAGCTTTCTTT.